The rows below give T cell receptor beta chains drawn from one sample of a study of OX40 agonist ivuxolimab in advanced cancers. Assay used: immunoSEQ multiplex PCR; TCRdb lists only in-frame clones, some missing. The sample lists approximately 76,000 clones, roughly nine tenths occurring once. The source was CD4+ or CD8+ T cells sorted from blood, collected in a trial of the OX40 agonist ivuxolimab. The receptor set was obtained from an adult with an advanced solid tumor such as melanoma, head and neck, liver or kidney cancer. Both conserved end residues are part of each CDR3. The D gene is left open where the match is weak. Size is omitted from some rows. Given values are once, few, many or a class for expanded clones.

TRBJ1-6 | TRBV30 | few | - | TGTGCCTGGAGTCCACCCCTCCACTTT | CAWSPPLHF
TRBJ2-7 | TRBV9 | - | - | TGTGCCAGCAGCGCAGGGACGTCGGGGTACGAGCAGTACTTC | CASSAGTSGYEQYF
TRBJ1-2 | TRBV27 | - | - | TGTGCCAGCAGTTCGTCTCGGGGAGGCGGCTACACCTTC | CASSSSRGGGYTF
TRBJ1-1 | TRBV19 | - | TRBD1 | TGTGCCAGTAGTATGATGGACAGGGGCACTGAAGCTTTCTTT | CASSMMDRGTEAFF
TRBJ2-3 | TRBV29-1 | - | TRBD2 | TGCAGCGGAAACGGGGGGGCTAGCACAGATACGCAGTATTTT | CSGNGGASTDTQYF
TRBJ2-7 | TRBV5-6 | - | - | TGTGCCAGCAGCTCGGGTGGACAGATCTACGAGCAGTACTTC | CASSSGGQIYEQYF
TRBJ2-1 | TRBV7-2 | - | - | TGTGCCAGGAGGGTCGGGGGTGAGCAGTTCTTC | CARRVGGEQFF
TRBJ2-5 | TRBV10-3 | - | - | TGTGCCATCAGTGCGCAGTGGGACTTATCCCGGGGGGAGACCCAGTACTTC | CAISAQWDLSRGETQYF
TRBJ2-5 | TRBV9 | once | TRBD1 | TGTGCCAGCAGCCTCACAGGGACAGGGTGGGGAGAGACCCAGTACTTC | CASSLTGTGWGETQYF
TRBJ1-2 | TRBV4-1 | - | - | TGCGCCAGCAGCCCCCCGGGGGCGGGCTATGGCTACACCTTC | CASSPPGAGYGYTF
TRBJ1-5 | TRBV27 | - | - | TGTGCCAGCAGTACCGTCAATCAGCCCCAGCATTTT | CASSTVNQPQHF
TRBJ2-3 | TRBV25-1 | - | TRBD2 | TGTGCCAGCAGTGGAGCCGGGACTAGCAGTCTAGATACGCAGTATTTT | CASSGAGTSSLDTQYF
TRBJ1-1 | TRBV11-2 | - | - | TGTGCCAGCAGCATCGAGGGGAGGGCCGGACCTACGAACACTGAAGCTTTCTTT | CASSIEGRAGPTNTEAFF
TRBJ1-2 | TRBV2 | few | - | TGTGCCAGCACGGAGGGTTCGGTCTATGGCTACACCTTC | CASTEGSVYGYTF
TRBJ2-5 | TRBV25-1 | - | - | TGTGCCAGCAGTGAATTGGGGTCGTATGAGACCCAGTACTTC | CASSELGSYETQYF
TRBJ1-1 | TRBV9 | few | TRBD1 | TGTGCCAGCACACCGGGACAGGTGAACACTGAAGCTTTCTTT | CASTPGQVNTEAFF
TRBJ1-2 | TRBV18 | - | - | TGTGCCAGCTCACTGGGACGGTCCTATGGCTACACCTTC | CASSLGRSYGYTF
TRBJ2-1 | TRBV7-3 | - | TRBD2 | TGTGCCAGCAGCCCTCAGCAGCGGGGGACTTTAAAGTCCTACAATGAGCAGTTCTTC | CASSPQQRGTLKSYNEQFF
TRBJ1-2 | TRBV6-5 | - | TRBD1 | TGTGCCAGCAGTCACTACAGGGGGCCTTATGGCTACACCTTC | CASSHYRGPYGYTF
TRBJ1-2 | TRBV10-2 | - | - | TGCGCCAGCAGTGAGCCCGAGACTATATGGAACTATGGCTACACCTTC | CASSEPETIWNYGYTF
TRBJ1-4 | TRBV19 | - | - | TGTGCCAGTAGTATAGGAGGGAGTGAAAAACTGTTTTTT | CASSIGGSEKLFF
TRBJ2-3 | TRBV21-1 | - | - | TGTGCCAGCAGCTTGGGGACTAGCCCAGATACGCAGTATTTT | CASSLGTSPDTQYF
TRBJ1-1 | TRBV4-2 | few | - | TGTGCCAGCAGCCATGACAAGGACCTTTACACTGAAGCTTTCTTT | CASSHDKDLYTEAFF
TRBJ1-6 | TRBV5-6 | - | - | TGTGCCAGCAGCTCTGGACAGCCCTTAAGTTCACCCCTCCACTTT | CASSSGQPLSSPLHF
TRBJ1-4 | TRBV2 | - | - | TGTGCCAGCAGCCTCCTTGTGGGCTCCGAGAGGGAAAAACTGTTTTTT | CASSLLVGSEREKLFF
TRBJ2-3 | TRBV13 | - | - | TGTGCCAGCAGCCCCCGGACCAGCACAGATACGCAGTATTTT | CASSPRTSTDTQYF
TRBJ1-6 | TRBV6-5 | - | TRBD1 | TGTGCCAGCAGTGCTACCGGGACAGCCAATTCACCCCTCCACTTT | CASSATGTANSPLHF